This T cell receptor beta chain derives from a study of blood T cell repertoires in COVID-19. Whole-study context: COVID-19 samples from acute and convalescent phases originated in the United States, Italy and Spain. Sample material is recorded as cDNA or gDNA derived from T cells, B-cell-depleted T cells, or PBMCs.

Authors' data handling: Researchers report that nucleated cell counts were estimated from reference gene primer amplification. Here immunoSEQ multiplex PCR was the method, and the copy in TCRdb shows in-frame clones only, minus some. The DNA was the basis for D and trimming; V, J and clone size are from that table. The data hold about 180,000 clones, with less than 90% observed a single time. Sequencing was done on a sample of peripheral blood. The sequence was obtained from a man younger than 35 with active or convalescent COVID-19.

The CDR3 region is CASSGTSGSSYEQYF. CDR3 coding DNA: TGTGCCAGCAGTGGGACTAGCGGCAGCTCCTACGAGCAGTACTTC. The genes are TRBV25-1 and TRBJ2-7; 10 bases agree with TRBD2. The CDR3 totals 15 residues. Per the germline V gene, CDR1 is MGHDK and CDR2 is SYGVNS. J was trimmed by 0 bases and V by 4 bases; bases with no gene match: 3.